This record looks at one T cell receptor (beta chain) sequence and its context. Germline values: CDR1 SGHTA, CDR2 FQGNSA. This CDR3 comprises 14 residues. Trimming pared 3 bases from V and 13 bases from J, leaving 19 bases between. A second PCR of about 7 to 11 cycles used a sample-barcoded 5' primer and a J-beta primer mix. TCRdb independently ran MiXCR on the 5' RACE reads; one entry per CDR3 protein. The repertoire holds about 1.1 million distinct CDR3 sequences, with more than 30% as singletons. The entry originates in a study of blood T cells in healthy people across ages. Material: blood. The clonotype originates from a man between 18 and 35 years old in good health. The chain employs TRBV7-2 and TRBJ2-4; D is tentatively TRBD1 or TRBD2 (6 bases each). CDR3 sequence: CASSLGQGSGEQYF. The CDR3 DNA follows: TGTGCCAGCAGCTTGGGTCAGGGGTCGGGAGAGCAGTACTTC.